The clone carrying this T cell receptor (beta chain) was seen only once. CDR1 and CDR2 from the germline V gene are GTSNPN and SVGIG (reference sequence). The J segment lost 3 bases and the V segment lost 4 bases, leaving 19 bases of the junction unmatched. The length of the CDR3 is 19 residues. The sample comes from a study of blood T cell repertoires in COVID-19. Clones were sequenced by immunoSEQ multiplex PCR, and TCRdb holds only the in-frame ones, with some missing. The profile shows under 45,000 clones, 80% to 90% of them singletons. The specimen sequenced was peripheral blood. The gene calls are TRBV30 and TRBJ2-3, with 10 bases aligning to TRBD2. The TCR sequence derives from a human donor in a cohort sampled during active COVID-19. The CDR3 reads CAWITGLAGAALKTDTQYF. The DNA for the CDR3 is TGTGCCTGGATCACAGGGCTAGCGGGGGCTGCACTAAAGACAGATACGCAGTATTTT.